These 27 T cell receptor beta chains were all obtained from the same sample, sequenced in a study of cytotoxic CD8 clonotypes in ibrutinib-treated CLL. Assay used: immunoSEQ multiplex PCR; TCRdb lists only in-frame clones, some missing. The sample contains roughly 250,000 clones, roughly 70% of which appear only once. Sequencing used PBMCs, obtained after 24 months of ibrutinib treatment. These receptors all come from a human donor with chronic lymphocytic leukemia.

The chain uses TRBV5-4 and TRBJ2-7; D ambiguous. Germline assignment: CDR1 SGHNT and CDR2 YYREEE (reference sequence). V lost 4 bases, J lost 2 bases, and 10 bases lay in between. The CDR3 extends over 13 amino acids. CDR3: CASSAPGPYEQYF. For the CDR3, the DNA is TGTGCCAGCAGCGCCCCCGGGCCCTACGAGCAGTACTTC.

CDR3 region: CASSLTATDTQYF. The CDR3 DNA reads TGTGCCAGCAGCTTGACAGCCACAGATACGCAGTATTTT. The chain couples TRBV5-6 to TRBJ2-3, with D unresolved. V shed 1 base and J shed 2 bases, with 5 bases lying between them. Per the germline V gene, CDR1 is SGHDT and CDR2 is YYEEEE. The CDR3 is 13 amino acids.

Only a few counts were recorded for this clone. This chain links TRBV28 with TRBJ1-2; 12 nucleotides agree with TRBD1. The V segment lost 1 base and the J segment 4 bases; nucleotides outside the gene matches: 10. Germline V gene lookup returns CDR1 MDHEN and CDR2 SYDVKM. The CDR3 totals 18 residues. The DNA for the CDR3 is TGTGCCAGCAGTTTATTAGGGACAGGGGGCCGCGGTCCCTATGGCTACACCTTC. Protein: CASSLLGTGGRGPYGYTF.

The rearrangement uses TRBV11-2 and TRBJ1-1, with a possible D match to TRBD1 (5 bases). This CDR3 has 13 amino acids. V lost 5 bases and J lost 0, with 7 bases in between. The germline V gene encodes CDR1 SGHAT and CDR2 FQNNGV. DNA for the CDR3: TGTGCCAGCAGCCTCAGGGTGAACACTGAAGCTTTCTTT. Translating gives CASSLRVNTEAFF. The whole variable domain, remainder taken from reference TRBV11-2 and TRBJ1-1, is EAGVAQSPRYKIIEKRQSVAFWCNPISGHATLYWYQQILGQGPKLLIQFQNNGVVDDSQLPKDRFSAERLKGVDSTLKIQPAKLEDSAVYLCASSLRVNTEAFFGQGTRLTVV.

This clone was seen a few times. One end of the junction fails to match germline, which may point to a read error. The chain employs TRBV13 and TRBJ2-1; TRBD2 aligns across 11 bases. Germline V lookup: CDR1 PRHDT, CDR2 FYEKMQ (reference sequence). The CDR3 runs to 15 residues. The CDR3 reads CASTLETSGRSEQFF. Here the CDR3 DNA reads TGTGCCAGCACCTTAGAAACTAGCGGGAGAAGTGAGCAGTTCTTC.

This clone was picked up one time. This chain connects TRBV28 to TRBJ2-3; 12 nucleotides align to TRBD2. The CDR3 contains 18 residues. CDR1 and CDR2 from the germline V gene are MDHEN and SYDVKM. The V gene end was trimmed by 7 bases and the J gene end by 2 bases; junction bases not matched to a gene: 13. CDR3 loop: CASTLDMASGRDTDTQYF. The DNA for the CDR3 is TGTGCCAGCACCCTCGATATGGCTAGCGGGAGGGACACAGATACGCAGTATTTT.

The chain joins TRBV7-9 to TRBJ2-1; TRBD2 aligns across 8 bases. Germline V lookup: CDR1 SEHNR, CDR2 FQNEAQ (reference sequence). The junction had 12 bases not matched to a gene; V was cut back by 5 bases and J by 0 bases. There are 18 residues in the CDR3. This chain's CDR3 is CASSQFVAGLSSYNEQFF. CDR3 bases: TGTGCCAGCAGCCAATTTGTAGCGGGACTAAGCTCCTACAATGAGCAGTTCTTC.

The CDR3 DNA reads as TGTGCCAGCAGCCTCAACCCAGACTACAATGAGCAGTTCTTC. It yields the protein CASSLNPDYNEQFF. The J gene is TRBJ2-1, the V gene TRBV11-3, with D uncertain. In germline, CDR1 is SGHNT, CDR2 YENEEA. The CDR3 has 14 residues. V lost 5 bases, J lost 3 bases, and 11 bases lay in between. The full variable domain, rest sourced from reference TRBV11-3 and TRBJ2-1, is EAGVVQSPRYKIIEKKQPVAFWCNPISGHNTLYWYLQNLGQGPELLIRYENEEAVDDSQLPKDRFSAERLKGVDSTLKIQPAELGDSAVYLCASSLNPDYNEQFFGPGTRLTVL.

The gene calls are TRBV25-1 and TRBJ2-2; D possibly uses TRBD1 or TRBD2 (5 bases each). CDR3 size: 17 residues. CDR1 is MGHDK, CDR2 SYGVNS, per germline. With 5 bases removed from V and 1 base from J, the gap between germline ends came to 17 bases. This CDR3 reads CASSPPSGTGNTGELFF. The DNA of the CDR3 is TGTGCCAGCAGTCCACCGTCGGGGACGGGGAACACCGGGGAGCTGTTTTTT.

The CDR3 protein is CASSPRQGKTDTQYF. CDR3 coding DNA: TGTGCCAGCAGCCCCCGACAGGGGAAGACAGATACGCAGTATTTT. This chain uses TRBV14 with TRBJ2-3, with 8 nucleotides matching TRBD1. Germline V CDR1 and CDR2: SGHDN, FVKESK. The trim removed 4 bases at V and 3 bases at J, leaving 6 bases unmatched. The CDR3 runs to 15 residues. Full variable domain (missing parts from reference TRBV14 and TRBJ2-3): EAGVTQFPSHSVIEKGQTVTLRCDPISGHDNLYWYRRVMGKEIKFLLHFVKESKQDESGMPNNRFLAERTGGTYSTLKVQPAELEDSGVYFCASSPRQGKTDTQYFGPGTRLTVL.

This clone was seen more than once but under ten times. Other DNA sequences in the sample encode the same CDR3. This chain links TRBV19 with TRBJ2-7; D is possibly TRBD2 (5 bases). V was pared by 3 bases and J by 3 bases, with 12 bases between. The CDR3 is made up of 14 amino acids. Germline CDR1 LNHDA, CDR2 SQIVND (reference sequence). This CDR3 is CASSIGLANYEQYF. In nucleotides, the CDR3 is TGTGCCAGTAGTATCGGACTGGCAAACTACGAGCAGTACTTC.

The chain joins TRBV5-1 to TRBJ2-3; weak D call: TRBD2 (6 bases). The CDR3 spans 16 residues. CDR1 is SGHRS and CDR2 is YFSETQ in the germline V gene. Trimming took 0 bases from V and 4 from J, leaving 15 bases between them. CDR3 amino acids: CASSLEGRPLADTQYF. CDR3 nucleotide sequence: TGCGCCAGCAGCTTGGAGGGGAGGCCCTTGGCAGATACGCAGTATTTT.

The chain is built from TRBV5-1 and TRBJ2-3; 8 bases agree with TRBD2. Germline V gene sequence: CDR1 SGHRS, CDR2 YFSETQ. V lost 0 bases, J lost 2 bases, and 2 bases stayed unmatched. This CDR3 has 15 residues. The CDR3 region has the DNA TGCGCCAGCAGCTTGGGACTAGCGTACACAGATACGCAGTATTTT. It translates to CASSLGLAYTDTQYF.

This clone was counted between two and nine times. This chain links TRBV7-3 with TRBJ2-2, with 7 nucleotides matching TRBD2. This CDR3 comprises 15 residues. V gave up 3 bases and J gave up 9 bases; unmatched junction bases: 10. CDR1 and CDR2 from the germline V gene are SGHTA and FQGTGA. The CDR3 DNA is TGTGCCAGCAGCTTCGGAGCGGGGAGCAGCAGGGAGCTGTTTTTT. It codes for CASSFGAGSSRELFF.

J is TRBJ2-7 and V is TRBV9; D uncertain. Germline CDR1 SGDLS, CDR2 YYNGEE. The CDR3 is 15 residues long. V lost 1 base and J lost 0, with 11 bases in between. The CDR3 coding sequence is TGTGCCAGCAGCGTACGCGACCTTACCTCCTACGAGCAGTACTTC. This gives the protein CASSVRDLTSYEQYF.

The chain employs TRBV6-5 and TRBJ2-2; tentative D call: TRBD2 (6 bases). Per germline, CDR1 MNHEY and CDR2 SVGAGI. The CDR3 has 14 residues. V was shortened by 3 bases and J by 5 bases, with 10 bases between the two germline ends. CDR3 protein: CASSYEGGTGELFF. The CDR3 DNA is TGTGCCAGCAGTTATGAAGGAGGGACCGGGGAGCTGTTTTTT.

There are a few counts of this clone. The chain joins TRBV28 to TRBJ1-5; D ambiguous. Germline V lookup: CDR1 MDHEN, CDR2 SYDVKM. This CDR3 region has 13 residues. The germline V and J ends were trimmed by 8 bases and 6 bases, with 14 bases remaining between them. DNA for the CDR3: TGTGCCAGCCAAGAGGACGGACCTCAGCCCCAGCATTTT. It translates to CASQEDGPQPQHF.

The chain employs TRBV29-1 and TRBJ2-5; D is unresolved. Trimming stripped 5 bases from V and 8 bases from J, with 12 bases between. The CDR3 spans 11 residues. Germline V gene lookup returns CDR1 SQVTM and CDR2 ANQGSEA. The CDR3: CSVRSPETQYF. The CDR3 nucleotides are TGCAGCGTTAGGTCCCCGGAAACCCAGTACTTC.

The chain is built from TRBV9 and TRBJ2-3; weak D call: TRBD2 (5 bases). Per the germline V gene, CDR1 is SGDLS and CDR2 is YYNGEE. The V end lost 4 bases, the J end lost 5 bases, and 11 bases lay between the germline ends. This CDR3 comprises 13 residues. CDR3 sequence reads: CASSTTEVDTQYF. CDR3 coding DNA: TGTGCCAGCAGCACCACGGAGGTAGATACGCAGTATTTT.

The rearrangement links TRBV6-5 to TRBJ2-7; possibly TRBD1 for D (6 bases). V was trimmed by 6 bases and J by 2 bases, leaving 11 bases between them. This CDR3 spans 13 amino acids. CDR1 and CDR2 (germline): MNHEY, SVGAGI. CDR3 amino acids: CASREQGTYEQYF. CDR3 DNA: TGTGCCAGCAGGGAACAGGGTACCTACGAGCAGTACTTC.

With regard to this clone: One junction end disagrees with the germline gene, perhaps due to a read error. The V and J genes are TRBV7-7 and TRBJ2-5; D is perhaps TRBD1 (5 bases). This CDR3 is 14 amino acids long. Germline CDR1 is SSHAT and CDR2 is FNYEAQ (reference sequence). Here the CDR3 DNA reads TGTGCTAGCAGCTTAGGGGCAGGGAAGGGGACCCAGTACTTC. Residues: CASSLGAGKGTQYF. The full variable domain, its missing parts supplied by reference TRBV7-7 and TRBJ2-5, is GAGVSQSPRYKVTKRGQDVTLRCDPISSHATLYWYQQALGQGPEFLTYFNYEAQPDKSGLPSDRFSAERPEGSISTLTIQRTEQRDSAMYRCASSLGAGKGTQYFGPGTRLLVL.

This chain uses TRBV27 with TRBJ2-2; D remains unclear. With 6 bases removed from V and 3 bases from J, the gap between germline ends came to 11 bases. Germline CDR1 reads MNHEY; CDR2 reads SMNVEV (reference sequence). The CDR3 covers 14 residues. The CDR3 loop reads CASRPRQYTGELFF. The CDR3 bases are TGTGCCAGCAGGCCAAGGCAGTACACCGGGGAGCTGTTTTTT.

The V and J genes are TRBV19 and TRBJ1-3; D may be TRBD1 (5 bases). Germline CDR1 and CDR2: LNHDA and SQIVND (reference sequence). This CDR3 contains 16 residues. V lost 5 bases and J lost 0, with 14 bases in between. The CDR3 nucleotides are TGTGCCAGTAGTCAATCGGGGGTCAGCTCTGGAAACACCATATATTTT. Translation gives CASSQSGVSSGNTIYF.

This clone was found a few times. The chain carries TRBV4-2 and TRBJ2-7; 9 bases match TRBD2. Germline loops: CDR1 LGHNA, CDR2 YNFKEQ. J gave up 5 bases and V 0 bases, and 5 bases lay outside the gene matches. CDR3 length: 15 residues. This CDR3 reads CASSQEVAGVNEQYF. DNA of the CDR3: TGTGCCAGCAGCCAAGAAGTAGCGGGAGTTAACGAGCAGTACTTC.

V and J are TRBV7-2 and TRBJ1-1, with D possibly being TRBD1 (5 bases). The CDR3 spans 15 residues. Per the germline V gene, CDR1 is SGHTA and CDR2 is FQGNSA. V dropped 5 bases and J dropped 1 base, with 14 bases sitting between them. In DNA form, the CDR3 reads TGTGCCAGCAGCGCAGGAAGGGGTCGGAACACTGAAGCTTTCTTT. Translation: CASSAGRGRNTEAFF.

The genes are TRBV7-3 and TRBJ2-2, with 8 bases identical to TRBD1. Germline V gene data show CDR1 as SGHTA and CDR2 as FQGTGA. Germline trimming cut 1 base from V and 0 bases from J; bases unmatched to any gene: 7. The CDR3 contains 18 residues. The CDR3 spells CASSLKSRGPSNTGELFF. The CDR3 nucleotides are TGTGCCAGCAGCTTAAAGAGCAGGGGGCCCTCGAACACCGGGGAGCTGTTTTTT.

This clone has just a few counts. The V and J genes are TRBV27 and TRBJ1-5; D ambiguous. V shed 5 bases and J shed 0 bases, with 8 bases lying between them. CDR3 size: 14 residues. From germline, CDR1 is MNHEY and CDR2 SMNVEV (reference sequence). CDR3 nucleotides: TGTGCCAGCAGTGCGATCAATAGCAATCAGCCCCAGCATTTT. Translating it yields CASSAINSNQPQHF.